This T cell receptor beta chain was recovered during a study of blood T cell repertoires in COVID-19. Study-wide background: Sources were T cells, B-cell-depleted T cells, or PBMCs; the material itself was cDNA or gDNA.

Seattle's enrolled individuals joined amid active infection and were then monitored longitudinally. How the authors handled the data: Amplifying reference gene primers gave estimates of nucleated cell counts. This table comes from immunoSEQ multiplex PCR, and its TCRdb copy is limited to in-frame clones, with some not included. From that table come the V and J calls and clone size; the DNA was used to work out D and trimming. The sample has roughly 180,000 clones; around 94% are singletons. This CDR3 spans 11 amino acids. Germline V CDR1 and CDR2: SGHDT, YYEEEE. V was cut by 3 bases and J by 3 bases, with 4 bases left in between.

V and J are TRBV5-6 and TRBJ2-7; D gene uncertain. Sequences were obtained from peripheral blood. The sequence derives from a man aged 25-45 years with COVID-19, enrolled during active disease. The CDR3 nucleotides read TGTGCCAGCAGCTCGTACTACGAGCAGTACTTC. Translation: CASSSYYEQYF.